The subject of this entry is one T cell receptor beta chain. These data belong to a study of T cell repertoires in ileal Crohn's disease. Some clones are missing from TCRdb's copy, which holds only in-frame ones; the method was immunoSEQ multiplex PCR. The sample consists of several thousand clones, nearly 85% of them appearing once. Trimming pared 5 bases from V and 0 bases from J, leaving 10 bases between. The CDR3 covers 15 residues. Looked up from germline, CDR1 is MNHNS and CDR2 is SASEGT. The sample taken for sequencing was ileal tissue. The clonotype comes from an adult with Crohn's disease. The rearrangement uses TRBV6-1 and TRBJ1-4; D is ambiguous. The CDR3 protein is CASSPTSATNEKLFF. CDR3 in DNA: TGTGCCAGCAGTCCCACAAGTGCAACTAATGAAAAACTGTTTTTT.